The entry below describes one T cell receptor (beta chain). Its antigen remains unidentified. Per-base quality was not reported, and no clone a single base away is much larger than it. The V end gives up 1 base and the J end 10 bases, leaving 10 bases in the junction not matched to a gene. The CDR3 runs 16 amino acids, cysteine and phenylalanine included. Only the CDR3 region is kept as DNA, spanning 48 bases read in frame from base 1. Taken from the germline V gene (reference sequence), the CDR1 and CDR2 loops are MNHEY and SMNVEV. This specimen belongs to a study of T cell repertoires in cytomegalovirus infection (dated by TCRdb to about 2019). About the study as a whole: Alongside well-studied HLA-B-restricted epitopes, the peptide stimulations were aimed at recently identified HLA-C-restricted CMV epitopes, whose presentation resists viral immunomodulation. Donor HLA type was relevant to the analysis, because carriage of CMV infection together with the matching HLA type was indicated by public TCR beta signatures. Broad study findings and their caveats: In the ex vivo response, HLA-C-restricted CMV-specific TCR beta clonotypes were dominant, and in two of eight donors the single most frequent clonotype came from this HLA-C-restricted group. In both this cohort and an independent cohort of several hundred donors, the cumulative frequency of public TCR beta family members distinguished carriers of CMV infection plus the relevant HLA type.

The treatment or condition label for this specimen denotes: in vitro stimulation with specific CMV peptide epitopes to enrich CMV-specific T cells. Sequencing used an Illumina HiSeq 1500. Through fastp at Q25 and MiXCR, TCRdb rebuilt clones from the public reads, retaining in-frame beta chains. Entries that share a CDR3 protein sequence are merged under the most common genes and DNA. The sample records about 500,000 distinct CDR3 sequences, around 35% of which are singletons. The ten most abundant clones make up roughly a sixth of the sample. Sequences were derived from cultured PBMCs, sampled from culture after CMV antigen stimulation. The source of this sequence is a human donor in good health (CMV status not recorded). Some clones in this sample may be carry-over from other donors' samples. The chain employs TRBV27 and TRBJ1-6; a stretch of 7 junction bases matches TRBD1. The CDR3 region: CASSLLGQWILSPLHF. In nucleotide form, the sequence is TGTGCCAGCAGTTTATTGGGACAGTGGATTTTGTCACCCCTCCACTTT.